The 9 T cell receptor beta chains listed next were all sequenced from one sample in a study of persistence of HIV-infected CD4 T cells. These TCRs are of unknown antigen specificity. Anti-CD3/anti-CD28 beads served as a nonspecific positive control stimulus. Sorting of responding CD4+ T cells relied on upregulated CD40 ligand together with CD69. The immunoSEQ assay was version 4, run in survey mode. Profiled with immunoSEQ multiplex PCR; TCRdb holds only in-frame clones, not every one. The sample consists of over 35,000 clones, roughly 90% of them appearing once. The sequencing used CD4+ T cells sorted from PBMCs after 18-hour stimulation, collected from a patient who received antiretroviral therapy. Receptors originate from an adult man with HIV who was CMV-seropositive.

The chain joins TRBV19 to TRBJ2-7; TRBD1 aligns across 9 bases. V was clipped by 8 bases and J by 7 bases; unmatched bases: 15. CDR1 is LNHDA and CDR2 is SQIVND in the germline V gene (reference sequence). This CDR3 contains 15 residues. CDR3 loop: CASGTPGTGLREQYF. Written as DNA, the CDR3 is TGTGCCAGTGGGACTCCCGGGACAGGGCTACGGGAGCAGTACTTC.

The V gene is TRBV11-3, the J gene TRBJ2-3; tentative D call: TRBD1 (6 bases). This CDR3 region has 13 residues. V was trimmed by 5 bases and J by 3 bases, leaving 9 bases between them. Per the germline V gene, CDR1 is SGHNT and CDR2 is YENEEA. The CDR3 nucleotides read TGTGCCAGCAGCCTCGACAGGACAGATACGCAGTATTTT. It codes for CASSLDRTDTQYF. Supplemented by reference TRBV11-3 and TRBJ2-3, the full variable domain reads EAGVVQSPRYKIIEKKQPVAFWCNPISGHNTLYWYLQNLGQGPELLIRYENEEAVDDSQLPKDRFSAERLKGVDSTLKIQPAELGDSAVYLCASSLDRTDTQYFGPGTRLTVL.

V gene TRBV18 combines with J gene TRBJ2-1; D perhaps matches TRBD1 (6 bases). CDR1 and CDR2 (germline): KGHSH, LQKENI. The CDR3 has 14 amino acids. The V gene lost 6 bases and the J gene lost 8 bases, with 17 bases spanning the gap. In DNA form, the CDR3 reads TGTGCCAGCTCGCAACTACAGGGACGGGATGAGCAGTTCTTC. Encoded protein: CASSQLQGRDEQFF.

This chain links TRBV5-1 with TRBJ2-3; 7 bases match TRBD1. Germline CDR1 reads SGHRS; CDR2 reads YFSETQ. This CDR3 spans 16 amino acids. Germline trimming cut 4 bases from V and 2 bases from J; bases unmatched to any gene: 10. This chain's CDR3 is CASSGGQSSNTDTQYF. The CDR3 bases are TGCGCCAGCAGCGGGGGACAGTCGTCCAACACAGATACGCAGTATTTT. Based on the CDR3 plus reference TRBV5-1 and TRBJ2-3, the full variable domain is KAGVTQTPRYLIKTRGQQVTLSCSPISGHRSVSWYQQTPGQGLQFLFEYFSETQRNKGNFPGRFSGRQFSNSRSEMNVSTLELGDSALYLCASSGGQSSNTDTQYFGPGTRLTVL.

The DNA for the CDR3 is TGTGCCAGCGGGAGACTAGCGGCAGTCACAGATACGCAGTATTTT. Translated: CASGRLAAVTDTQYF. The genes are TRBV2 and TRBJ2-3, with 9 bases fitting TRBD2. Germline CDR1 reads SNHLY; CDR2 reads FYNNEI. This CDR3 has 15 residues. J lost 2 bases, V lost 8 bases, and 8 bases had no gene match.

In its sample, this clone was seen once. The chain is built from TRBV2 and TRBJ2-1, with 8 bases aligning to TRBD2. The CDR3 has 13 amino acids. V lost 6 bases to trimming and J lost 7 bases; unmatched junction nucleotides: 5. Germline V gene lookup returns CDR1 SNHLY and CDR2 FYNNEI. The DNA for the CDR3 is TGTGCCAGCAGGACGGGGGGGCGGAATGAGCAGTTCTTC. Its translation is CASRTGGRNEQFF.

The CDR3 DNA reads as TGTGCCAGCAGCGTAGGATGGGGATACGGCGGCTACACCTTC. It yields the protein CASSVGWGYGGYTF. V and J are TRBV7-2 and TRBJ1-2; unclear D gene. CDR3 length equals 14 residues. Germline values: CDR1 SGHTA, CDR2 FQGNSA. Trimming pared 5 bases from V and 8 bases from J, leaving 18 bases between.

This clone was recorded a few times. The V call is TRBV3-1 (or the pseudogene TRBV3-2), the J call TRBJ1-3; D unresolved. Trimming pared 1 base from V and 0 bases from J, leaving 10 bases between. Germline CDR1 reads LGHDT; CDR2 reads YNNKEL (reference sequence). The CDR3 is 16 amino acids. CDR3 residues: CASSQVGPSSGNTIYF. CDR3 sequence (DNA): TGTGCCAGCAGCCAAGTCGGCCCGAGCTCTGGAAACACCATATATTTT.

This rearrangement joins TRBV3-1 (or the pseudogene TRBV3-2) to TRBJ1-6, with D possibly being TRBD1 (5 bases). The V and J ends lost 6 bases and 9 bases respectively, with 15 bases between them. The CDR3 runs to 14 residues. Germline V lookup: CDR1 LGHDT, CDR2 YNNKEL (reference sequence). The CDR3: CASSSTDVASPLHF. The DNA for the CDR3 is TGTGCCAGCAGTTCGACAGACGTTGCTTCACCCCTCCACTTT.